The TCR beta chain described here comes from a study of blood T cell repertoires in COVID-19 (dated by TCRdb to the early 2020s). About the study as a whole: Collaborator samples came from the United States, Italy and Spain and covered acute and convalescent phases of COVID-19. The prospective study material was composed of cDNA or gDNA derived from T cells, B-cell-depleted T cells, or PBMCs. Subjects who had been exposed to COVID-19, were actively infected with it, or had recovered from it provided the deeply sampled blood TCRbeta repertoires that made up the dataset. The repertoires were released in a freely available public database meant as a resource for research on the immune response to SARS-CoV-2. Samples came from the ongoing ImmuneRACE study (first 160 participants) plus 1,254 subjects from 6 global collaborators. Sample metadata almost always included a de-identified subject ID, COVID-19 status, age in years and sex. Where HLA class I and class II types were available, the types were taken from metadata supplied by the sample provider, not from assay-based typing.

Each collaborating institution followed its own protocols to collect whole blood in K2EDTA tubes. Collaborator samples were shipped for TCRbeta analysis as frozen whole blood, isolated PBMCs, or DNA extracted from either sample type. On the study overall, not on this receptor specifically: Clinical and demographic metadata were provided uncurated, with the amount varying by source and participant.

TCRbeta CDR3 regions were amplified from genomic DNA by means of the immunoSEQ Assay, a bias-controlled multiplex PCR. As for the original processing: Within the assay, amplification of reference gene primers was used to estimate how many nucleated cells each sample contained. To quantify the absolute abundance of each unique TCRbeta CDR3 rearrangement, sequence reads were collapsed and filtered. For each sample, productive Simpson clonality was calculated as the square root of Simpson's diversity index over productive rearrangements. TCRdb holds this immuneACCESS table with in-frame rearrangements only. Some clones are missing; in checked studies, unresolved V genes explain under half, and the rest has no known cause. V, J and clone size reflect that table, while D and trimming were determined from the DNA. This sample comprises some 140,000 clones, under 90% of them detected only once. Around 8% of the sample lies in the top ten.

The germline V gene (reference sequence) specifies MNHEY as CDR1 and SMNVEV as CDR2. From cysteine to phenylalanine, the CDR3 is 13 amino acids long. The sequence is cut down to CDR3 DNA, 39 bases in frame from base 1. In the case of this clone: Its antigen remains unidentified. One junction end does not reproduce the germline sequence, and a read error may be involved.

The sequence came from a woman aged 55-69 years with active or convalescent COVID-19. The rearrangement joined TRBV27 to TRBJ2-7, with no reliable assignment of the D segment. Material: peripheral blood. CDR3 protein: CASSLWPTYEQYF. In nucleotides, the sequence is TGTGCCAGCAGCTTATGGCCCACCTACGAGCAGTACTTC.